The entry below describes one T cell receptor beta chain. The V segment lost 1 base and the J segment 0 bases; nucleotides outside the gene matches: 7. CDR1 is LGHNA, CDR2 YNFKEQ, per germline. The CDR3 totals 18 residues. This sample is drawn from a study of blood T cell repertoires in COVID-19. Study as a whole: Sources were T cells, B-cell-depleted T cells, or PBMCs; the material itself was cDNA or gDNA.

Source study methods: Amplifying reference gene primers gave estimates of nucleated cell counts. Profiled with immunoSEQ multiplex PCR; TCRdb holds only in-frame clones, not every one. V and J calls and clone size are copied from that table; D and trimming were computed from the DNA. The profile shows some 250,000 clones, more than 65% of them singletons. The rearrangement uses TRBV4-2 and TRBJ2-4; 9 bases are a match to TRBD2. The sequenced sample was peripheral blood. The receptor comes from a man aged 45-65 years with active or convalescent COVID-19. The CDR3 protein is CASSQAASGNLAKNIQYF. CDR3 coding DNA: TGTGCCAGCAGCCAAGCGGCTAGCGGGAATTTAGCCAAAAACATTCAGTACTTC.